What follows describes a single T cell receptor (beta chain). Its antigen is as yet unknown. This sample was included in a study of CD8 T cells in ankylosing spondylitis. Study-level results: There was a TCR beta motif, made of roughly eight highly homologous variants, that appeared characteristic of ankylosing spondylitis blood. CD8+ cells made up the disease-linked clones, which were relatively rare in peripheral blood.

Germline trimming cut 2 bases from V and 6 bases from J; bases unmatched to any gene: 8. The CDR3 contains 16 residues. Per the germline V gene, CDR1 is SGHVS and CDR2 is FQNEAQ. A single record per CDR3 protein comes from TCRdb applying MiXCR to the 5' RACE reads. The table includes some 840,000 distinct CDR3 sequences, roughly 10% detected once. This chain joins TRBV7-8 and TRBJ2-1, with 9 positions matching TRBD1. Sequencing used blood, either unsorted or a sorted T cell fraction (not recorded which). This receptor was identified in a male donor with ankylosing spondylitis. The CDR3 spells CASSLRDRQGVNEQFF. The CDR3 region has the DNA TGTGCCAGCAGCTTACGTGACCGACAGGGGGTCAATGAGCAGTTCTTC.